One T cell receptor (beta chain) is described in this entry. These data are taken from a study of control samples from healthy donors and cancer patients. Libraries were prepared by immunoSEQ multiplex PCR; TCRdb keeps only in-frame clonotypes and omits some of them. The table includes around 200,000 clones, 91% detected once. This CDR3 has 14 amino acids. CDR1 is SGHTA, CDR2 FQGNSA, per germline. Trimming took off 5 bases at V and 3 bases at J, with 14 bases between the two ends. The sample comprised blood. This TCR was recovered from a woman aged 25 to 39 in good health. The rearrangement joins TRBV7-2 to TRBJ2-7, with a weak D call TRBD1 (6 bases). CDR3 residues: CASSLTGQIYEQYF. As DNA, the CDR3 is TGTGCCAGCAGCCTAACCGGACAGATCTACGAGCAGTACTTC.